Listed here is a single T cell receptor (beta chain). The target antigen is unknown. Trimming pared 5 bases from V and 5 bases from J, leaving 12 bases between. The CDR3 sequence is 13 residues long. This record belongs to a study of T cell responses to AZD1222 COVID-19 vaccine. Study-level findings and limits: Spike-wide vaccine-associated CD4 TCRs dominated at 160-218 and 743-854.

The data were produced by immunoSEQ multiplex PCR, yet TCRdb's version contains in-frame clones alone and is incomplete. This sample yields 200,000 to 300,000 clones, of which just over 90% are seen a single time; roughly 0.5% belongs to the top ten. The receptor comes from an adult in good health. This rearrangement joins TRBV12-3 or TRBV12-4 to TRBJ1-2; tentative D call: TRBD1 (5 bases). The source was peripheral blood, collected on day 0 of AZD1222 vaccination. The CDR3 spells CASSLRVGYGYTF. The CDR3 bases are TGTGCCAGCAGTCTCAGGGTAGGGTATGGCTACACCTTC.